This T cell receptor (beta chain) was sequenced for a study of Ad26.COV2.S vaccination and SARS-CoV-2 variants. Method: immunoSEQ multiplex PCR; TCRdb's copy keeps in-frame clones and lacks some. The sample lists 440,000 or so clones; approximately 92% were seen once. Germline CDR1 reads SGDLS; CDR2 reads YYNGEE. The length of the CDR3 is 12 residues. V dropped 3 bases and J dropped 8; count of bases not matched to a gene: 4. Treatment denoted: roughly 19 received Ad26.COV2.S at low or high dose, single or two shots; about 5 received placebo; per-sample allocation not given. Day 63 after the first vaccine or placebo injection was the time point for sampling.

Material: peripheral blood, obtained in a trial of Ad26.COV2.S vaccine versus placebo. This TCR was recovered from a person aged 18-65 years who received the Ad26.COV2.S COVID-19 vaccine or a placebo. The chain joins TRBV9 to TRBJ1-1; 7 bases are a match to TRBD1. The CDR3 here is CASSGKTGEAFF. The CDR3 nucleotides are TGTGCCAGCAGCGGAAAGACAGGGGAAGCTTTCTTT.